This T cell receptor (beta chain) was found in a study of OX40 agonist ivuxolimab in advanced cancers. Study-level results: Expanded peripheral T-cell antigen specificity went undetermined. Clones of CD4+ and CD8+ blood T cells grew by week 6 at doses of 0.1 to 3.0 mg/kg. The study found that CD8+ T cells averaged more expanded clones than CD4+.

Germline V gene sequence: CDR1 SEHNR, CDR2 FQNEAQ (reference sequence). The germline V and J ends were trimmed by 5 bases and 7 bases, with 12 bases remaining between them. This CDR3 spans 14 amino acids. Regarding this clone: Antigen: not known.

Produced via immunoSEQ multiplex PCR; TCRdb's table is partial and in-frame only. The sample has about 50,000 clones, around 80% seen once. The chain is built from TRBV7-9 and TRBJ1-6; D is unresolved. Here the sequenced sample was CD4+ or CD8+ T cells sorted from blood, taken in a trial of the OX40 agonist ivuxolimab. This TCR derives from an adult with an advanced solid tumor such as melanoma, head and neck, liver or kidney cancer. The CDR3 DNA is TGTGCCAGCAGCGATGCTCTGGGGAATTCACCCCTCCACTTT. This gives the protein CASSDALGNSPLHF.